Shown below are 20 T cell receptor beta chains from a single sample sequenced in a study of cytomegalovirus exposure and HLA in healthy donors. Primers: 60 Vbeta forward and 13 Jbeta reverse. The method was immunoSEQ multiplex PCR; TCRdb's version includes in-frame clones alone and lacks a portion of them. The sample contains about 220,000 clones, roughly 70% of which appear only once. Sample: PBMCs. All receptors come from a woman in her twenties or thirties in good health and CMV-seronegative.

This clone was counted between two and nine times. The gene calls are TRBV7-9 and TRBJ2-6, with D possibly matching TRBD2 (6 bases). CDR1 and CDR2 (germline): SEHNR, FQNEAQ (reference sequence). CDR3 size: 19 residues. V dropped 1 base and J dropped 0 bases, with 16 bases sitting between them. Here the CDR3 reads CASSLETSGAYSGANVLTF. The CDR3 bases are TGTGCCAGCAGCTTAGAAACTTCGGGAGCCTACTCTGGGGCCAACGTCCTGACTTTC.

This chain uses TRBV23-1 with TRBJ1-1, with D hard to call. TRBV23-1 is recorded as an ORF, its role being uncertain. V lost 0 bases and J lost 3, with 20 bases in between. The CDR3 covers 18 residues. CDR3 sequence reads: CASSQSPTRGQKDTEAFF. Here the CDR3 DNA reads TGCGCCAGCAGTCAATCCCCCACGAGAGGGCAGAAAGACACTGAAGCTTTCTTT.

The rearrangement links TRBV7-9 to TRBJ1-4, with 8 bases matching TRBD1. J gave up 5 bases and V 5 bases, and 10 bases lay outside the gene matches. CDR1 is SEHNR, CDR2 FQNEAQ, per germline (reference sequence). This CDR3 has 16 residues. CDR3 sequence reads: CASSPRTGTTNEKLFF. The CDR3 DNA follows: TGTGCCAGCAGCCCCCGGACAGGGACCACCAATGAAAAACTGTTTTTT.

There are a few counts of this clone. The gene calls are TRBV9 and TRBJ1-2; 7 bases line up with TRBD1. The V and J ends lost 3 bases and 1 base, in that order; junction bases with no gene match: 3. The CDR3 extends over 14 amino acids. Per the germline V gene, CDR1 is SGDLS and CDR2 is YYNGEE. For the CDR3, the DNA is TGTGCCAGCAGCGCCGGGACAGTTAACTATGGCTACACCTTC. It specifies CASSAGTVNYGYTF.

This clone has a handful of counts. The CDR3 DNA reads as TGTGCCAGCAGCAGGGACAGGGTGGAGACCCAGTACTTC. It encodes CASSRDRVETQYF. The V call is TRBV11-3, the J call TRBJ2-5; 9 bases match TRBD1. Trimming took 5 bases from V and 5 from J; bases not matched to a gene: 3. The length of the CDR3 is 13 residues. Germline loops: CDR1 SGHNT, CDR2 YENEEA.

The chain links TRBV5-5 to TRBJ2-7, with D possibly being TRBD2 (6 bases). Germline V CDR1 and CDR2: SGHKS, YYEKEE (reference sequence). This CDR3 is built from 14 residues. V was clipped by 0 bases and J by 4 bases, with 11 bases between them. The CDR3 region has the DNA TGTGCCAGCAGCTTGGGGCCGGGGGAATACGAGCAGTACTTC. Its protein is CASSLGPGEYEQYF.

The V and J genes are TRBV5-1 and TRBJ2-5; a weak D match, TRBD2 (7 bases). This CDR3 has 16 amino acids. The germline gives CDR1 SGHRS, CDR2 YFSETQ. Trimming shortened V by 3 bases and J by 2 bases, and 17 bases separated the two germline ends. Written as DNA, the CDR3 is TGCGCCAGCAGCTATTCCGGGGGGCGTTTTCAAGAGACCCAGTACTTC. Encoded protein: CASSYSGGRFQETQYF.

The genes are TRBV4-1 and TRBJ2-5; 7 bases agree with TRBD1. The J call is uncertain, as TRBJ2-7 better fits the DNA end. CDR1 is MGHRA, CDR2 YSYEKL, per germline. CDR3 length: 15 residues. As DNA, the CDR3 is TGCGCCAGCAGCCACGGTGACAGGGACTCCTACGAGCAGTACTTC. It yields the protein CASSHGDRDSYEQYF.

V usage is TRBV7-8 and J usage is TRBJ2-1, with 7 bases aligning to TRBD1. The trim removed 6 bases at V and 0 bases at J, leaving 8 bases unmatched. Germline V lookup: CDR1 SGHVS, CDR2 FQNEAQ. This CDR3 has 16 amino acids. As DNA, the CDR3 is TGTGCCAGCAGTCCATCCGGGACAGTCTCCTACAATGAGCAGTTCTTC. Amino acids: CASSPSGTVSYNEQFF.

This clone was found a few times. The chain employs TRBV7-9 and TRBJ2-7; maybe TRBD1 (5 bases). Germline lookup yields CDR1 SEHNR and CDR2 FQNEAQ (reference sequence). The CDR3 is made up of 18 amino acids. Trimming pared 3 bases from V and 0 bases from J, leaving 21 bases between. The CDR3 is CASSLSGQGRALSYEQYF. The DNA for the CDR3 is TGTGCCAGCAGCTTGTCCGGGCAGGGTCGAGCCCTCTCCTACGAGCAGTACTTC.

The genes are TRBV19 and TRBJ1-6; D is uncertain. V was trimmed by 3 bases and J by 6 bases, leaving 9 bases between them. Germline CDR1 reads LNHDA; CDR2 reads SQIVND (reference sequence). The CDR3 has 14 residues. CDR3 DNA sequence: TGTGCCAGTAGTATTGGGCAGGTTAATTCACCCCTCCACTTT. This codes for CASSIGQVNSPLHF.

This clone has only a few counts. The chain carries TRBV6-1 and TRBJ1-1; TRBD1 might be the D (6 bases). V was shortened by 6 bases and J by 1 base, with 6 bases between the two germline ends. CDR3 length: 12 residues. Germline loops: CDR1 MNHNS, CDR2 SASEGT. CDR3 in amino acids: CASRGANTEAFF. In nucleotides, the CDR3 is TGTGCCAGCAGGGGGGCGAACACTGAAGCTTTCTTT.

This sequence joins TRBV10-2 and TRBJ2-4; 16 bases match TRBD2. The CDR3 contains 14 residues. Germline V gives CDR1 WSHSY, CDR2 SAAADI. Unmatched junction bases numbered 0, after V lost 8 bases and J lost 5 bases. CDR3: CASGTSGGENIQYF. The CDR3 bases are TGCGCCAGCGGGACTAGCGGGGGGGAAAACATTCAGTACTTC.

This clone was seen a single time. V usage is TRBV5-1 and J usage is TRBJ2-3; 10 bases match TRBD2. Germline CDR1 reads SGHRS; CDR2 reads YFSETQ. CDR3 length: 18 amino acids. V lost 2 bases, J lost 3 bases, and 12 bases stayed unmatched. The chain's CDR3 is CASSLGRTSGEKTDTQYF. CDR3 nucleotides: TGCGCCAGCAGCTTAGGTCGGACTAGCGGAGAGAAGACAGATACGCAGTATTTT. Full variable domain (outside the CDR3, taken from reference TRBV5-1 and TRBJ2-3): KAGVTQTPRYLIKTRGQQVTLSCSPISGHRSVSWYQQTPGQGLQFLFEYFSETQRNKGNFPGRFSGRQFSNSRSEMNVSTLELGDSALYLCASSLGRTSGEKTDTQYFGPGTRLTVL.

The chain links TRBV5-1 to TRBJ2-7; tentative D call: TRBD1 (6 bases). V was pared by 2 bases and J by 1 base, with 13 bases between. This CDR3 is built from 15 residues. Germline CDR1 SGHRS, CDR2 YFSETQ. CDR3 protein: CASSLGDTLSYEQYF. The CDR3 region has the DNA TGCGCCAGCAGCTTAGGGGACACCTTGTCCTACGAGCAGTACTTC.

V and J are TRBV30 and TRBJ2-2, with 8 bases aligning to TRBD1. Germline CDR1 GTSNPN, CDR2 SVGIG (reference sequence). This CDR3 spans 14 amino acids. With 3 bases clipped from V and 6 bases from J, the junction kept 6 bases outside the gene matches. The CDR3 spells CAWRQGGVAGELFF. In nucleotides, the CDR3 is TGTGCCTGGAGACAGGGGGGAGTCGCCGGGGAGCTGTTTTTT.

The chain carries TRBV2 and TRBJ2-7, with D possibly TRBD2 on 5 matching bases. CDR1 SNHLY and CDR2 FYNNEI come from the germline V gene. Trimming left V 4 bases short and J 3 bases short, with 13 bases between. The CDR3 totals 14 residues. CDR3 DNA: TGTGCCAGCAGTGCCCCTGTCGGGAACTACGAGCAGTACTTC. Its translation is CASSAPVGNYEQYF.

The J gene is TRBJ1-5, the V gene TRBV2; D may be TRBD1 (5 bases). CDR1 and CDR2 from the germline V gene are SNHLY and FYNNEI. The CDR3 totals 13 residues. V was trimmed by 7 bases and J by 4 bases, leaving 11 bases between them. The CDR3 region is CASIKGINQPQHF. As DNA, the CDR3 is TGTGCCAGCATTAAGGGGATTAATCAGCCCCAGCATTTT.

This clone was detected once. J is TRBJ2-1 and V is TRBV6-1, with 11 bases matching TRBD2. The germline CDR1 and CDR2 sequences are MNHNS and SASEGT. The V and J ends lost 0 bases and 0 bases, in that order; junction bases with no gene match: 13. CDR3 length: 21 residues. The CDR3 sequence is CASSEAPPSGGFFSSYNEQFF. For the CDR3, the DNA is TGTGCCAGCAGTGAAGCCCCCCCTAGCGGGGGGTTCTTTAGCTCCTACAATGAGCAGTTCTTC.

This clone was seen once. The gene calls are TRBV14 and TRBJ1-2; 10 bases fit TRBD1. This CDR3 region has 15 residues. Germline V gene sequence: CDR1 SGHDN, CDR2 FVKESK. Trimming cost V 1 base and J 8 bases; bases outside gene matches: 7. DNA for the CDR3: TGTGCCAGCAGCCAAGTGGCGACAGGGGGCAGGGGCTACACCTTC. Its translation is CASSQVATGGRGYTF.